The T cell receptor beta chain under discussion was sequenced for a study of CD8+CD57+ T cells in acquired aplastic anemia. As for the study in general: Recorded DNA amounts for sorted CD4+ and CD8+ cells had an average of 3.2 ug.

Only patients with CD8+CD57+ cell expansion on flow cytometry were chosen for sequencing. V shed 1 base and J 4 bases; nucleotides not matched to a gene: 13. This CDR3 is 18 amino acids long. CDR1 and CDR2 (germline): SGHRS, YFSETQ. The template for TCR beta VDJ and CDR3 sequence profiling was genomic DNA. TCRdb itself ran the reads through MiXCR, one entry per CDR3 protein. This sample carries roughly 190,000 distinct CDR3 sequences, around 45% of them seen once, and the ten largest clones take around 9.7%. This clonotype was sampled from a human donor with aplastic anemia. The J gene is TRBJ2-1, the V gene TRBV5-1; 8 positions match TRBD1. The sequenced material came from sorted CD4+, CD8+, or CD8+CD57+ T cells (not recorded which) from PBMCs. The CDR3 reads CASSLKTTLTGAYNEQFF. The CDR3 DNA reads TGCGCCAGCAGCTTGAAGACGACCCTGACAGGGGCATACAATGAGCAGTTCTTC. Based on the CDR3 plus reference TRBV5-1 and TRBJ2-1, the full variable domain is KAGVTQTPRYLIKTRGQQVTLSCSPISGHRSVSWYQQTPGQGLQFLFEYFSETQRNKGNFPGRFSGRQFSNSRSEMNVSTLELGDSALYLCASSLKTTLTGAYNEQFFGPGTRLTVL.